These 3 T cell receptor beta chains came from one sample sequenced in a study of monozygotic twins with inflammatory bowel disease. TCRdb reprocessed the 5' RACE reads; each CDR3 protein has one entry and no DNA is given. This sample's clone table lists fewer than 350,000 distinct CDR3 sequences. The sequencing sample was made of blood. These receptors were collected from a human donor with ulcerative colitis or Crohn's disease, or a healthy co-twin of an affected twin (not recorded which).

This chain links TRBV6-4 with TRBJ2-2; TCRdb lists TRBD1, though no DNA is available to test this call. The CDR3 has 14 residues. Germline CDR1 reads MRHNA; CDR2 reads SNTAGT. This CDR3 is CASSDSTGGGELFF.

This chain joins TRBV7-2 and TRBJ2-2; no DNA is available, so the TRBD1 call from TCRdb remains unchecked. This CDR3 spans 16 amino acids. Germline CDR1 SGHTA, CDR2 FQGNSA. CDR3 sequence: CASSFRRIANTGELFF. Together with reference TRBV7-2 and TRBJ2-2, the CDR3 gives the full variable domain: GAGVSQSPSNKVTEKGKDVELRCDPISGHTALYWYRQSLGQGLEFLIYFQGNSAPDKSGLPSDRFSAERTGGSVSTLTIQRTQQEDSAVYLCASSFRRIANTGELFFGEGSRLTVL.

The chain combines TRBV7-3 with TRBJ1-1. Germline lookup yields CDR1 SGHTA and CDR2 FQGTGA. CDR3 length equals 13 residues. The CDR3 protein is CASSLYRHTEAFF.